This T cell receptor (beta chain) was sequenced during a study of OX40 agonist ivuxolimab in advanced cancers. Measured with immunoSEQ multiplex PCR; TCRdb has only the in-frame clones, and not every one. The repertoire holds more than 45,000 clones, 80% to 90% seen once, with roughly an eighth in the top ten. This clone was recorded only once. The germline gives CDR1 PRHDT, CDR2 FYEKMQ (reference sequence). The CDR3 is 12 amino acids. Between the trimmed V and J ends, which lost 4 bases and 7 bases, there was a span of 11 bases. V is TRBV13 and J is TRBJ2-7; D is uncertain. This specimen consisted of CD4+ or CD8+ T cells sorted from blood, obtained in a trial of the OX40 agonist ivuxolimab. This TCR came from an adult with an advanced solid tumor such as melanoma, head and neck, liver or kidney cancer. In DNA form, the CDR3 reads TGTGCCAGCAGCTCAATCACGGGTGAGCAGTACTTC. This codes for CASSSITGEQYF.